One sample yielded the 5 T cell receptor beta chains listed below, sequenced in a study of technical replicates of blood from a handful of donors (dated by TCRdb to the late 2010s). Libraries were built with the immunoSEQ multiplex PCR assay. Imported from immuneACCESS, the table was reduced by TCRdb to in-frame sequences with V and J called. These copies leave out some clones; in studies compared against another copy, an unresolved V gene accounts for under half, and the cause of the remainder is not known. Here the sample has about 84,000 clones; roughly 93% occur a single time. The ten largest make up 0.2% to 0.25% of the sample. Sequences were obtained from T cells isolated from PBMCs. The receptors stem from a human donor in good health.

The chain recombines TRBV4-1 with TRBJ2-4; 8 positions match TRBD2. The V segment lost 4 bases and the J segment 7 bases; nucleotides outside the gene matches: 18. This CDR3 spans 18 amino acids. Germline CDR1 and CDR2: MGHRA and YSYEKL. The CDR3 nucleotides are TGCGCCAGCAGCCTCACCGGGCGGGGGGCTGGGCTAACTAACATTCAGTACTTC. This codes for CASSLTGRGAGLTNIQYF.

The J gene is TRBJ1-5, the V gene TRBV6-1; D is uncertain. From germline, CDR1 is MNHNS and CDR2 SASEGT. The CDR3 contains 16 residues. V was shortened by 2 bases and J by 2 bases, with 13 bases between the two germline ends. CDR3 sequence reads: CASSEWRGSGNQPQHF. DNA for the CDR3: TGTGCCAGCAGTGAATGGAGAGGGTCTGGCAATCAGCCCCAGCATTTT.

V usage is TRBV7-2 and J usage is TRBJ1-2; D remains ambiguous. Trimming took 3 bases from V and 5 from J, leaving 16 bases between them. This CDR3 spans 15 amino acids. Looked up from germline, CDR1 is SGHTA and CDR2 is FQGNSA. In DNA form, the CDR3 reads TGTGCCAGCAGCTTTATGCCAGACGGGGATTATGGCTACACCTTC. This codes for CASSFMPDGDYGYTF.

This sequence joins TRBV11-2 and TRBJ2-1, with 9 bases aligning to TRBD1. Germline V gives CDR1 SGHAT, CDR2 FQNNGV. This CDR3 spans 18 amino acids. Trimming took 6 bases from V and 2 from J; bases not matched to a gene: 14. CDR3 coding DNA: TGTGCCAGCAGATCATTTCGAGGACAGGGGAGCCCCTACAATGAGCAGTTCTTC. Translating gives CASRSFRGQGSPYNEQFF. Full variable domain (rest looked up from reference TRBV11-2 and TRBJ2-1): EAGVAQSPRYKIIEKRQSVAFWCNPISGHATLYWYQQILGQGPKLLIQFQNNGVVDDSQLPKDRFSAERLKGVDSTLKIQPAKLEDSAVYLCASRSFRGQGSPYNEQFFGPGTRLTVL.

The chain uses TRBV6-6 and TRBJ1-5; no definite D call. Trimming took off 2 bases at V and 2 bases at J, with 13 bases between the two ends. The CDR3 has 16 residues. Per the germline V gene, CDR1 is MNHNY and CDR2 is SVGAGI (reference sequence). In DNA form, the CDR3 reads TGTGCCAGCAGTTACGTCGTCCCAACGGGCAATCAGCCCCAGCATTTT. It is translated as CASSYVVPTGNQPQHF.